The 22 T cell receptor beta chains presented below share a single source sample, sequenced in a study of CD8+CD57+ T cells in acquired aplastic anemia. It was genomic DNA that served as the template for profiling TCR beta VDJ and CDR3. One entry per CDR3 protein results from TCRdb running MiXCR on the reads. The sample gives about 81,000 distinct CDR3 sequences, under 50% of which show up once; 60% to 75% is in the top ten. The sequencing input was sorted CD4+, CD8+, or CD8+CD57+ T cells (not recorded which) from PBMCs. All receptors derive from a human donor in good health, serving as a control.

The rearrangement uses TRBV20-1 and TRBJ1-2; D not resolved. The CDR3 loop spans 12 amino acids. The V gene lost 2 bases and the J gene lost 7 bases, with 11 bases spanning the gap. Looked up from germline, CDR1 is DFQATT and CDR2 is SNEGSKA (reference sequence). Written as DNA, the CDR3 is TGCAGTGCTAGATTGGGGTGGGGTGGCTACACCTTC. Its protein is CSARLGWGGYTF.

This clonotype was counted ten times or more. The chain recombines TRBV20-1 with TRBJ1-6; D is perhaps TRBD1 (5 bases). With 0 bases removed from V and 5 bases from J, the gap between germline ends came to 14 bases. The germline V gene encodes CDR1 DFQATT and CDR2 SNEGSKA (reference sequence). The CDR3 is 16 residues long. CDR3 in DNA: TGCAGTGCTAGAGAGCCGGCCCGGGGGGATAATTCACCCCTCCACTTT. This translates into CSAREPARGDNSPLHF.

In this sample, this clonotype turned up a few times. One end of the junction fails to match germline, which may point to a read error. The chain has TRBV7-7 and TRBJ2-3; D might be TRBD1 (7 bases). CDR3 length: 14 residues. Germline V gene sequence: CDR1 SSHAT, CDR2 FNYEAQ (reference sequence). This CDR3 is CARSLGRGADTQYF. Here the CDR3 DNA reads TGTGCCCGCAGCTTGGGCAGGGGGGCAGATACGCAGTATTTT. The full variable domain, its missing parts supplied by reference TRBV7-7 and TRBJ2-3, is GAGVSQSPRYKVTKRGQDVTLRCDPISSHATLYWYQQALGQGPEFLTYFNYEAQPDKSGLPSDRFSAERPEGSISTLTIQRTEQRDSAMYRCARSLGRGADTQYFGPGTRLTVL.

The rearrangement uses TRBV10-3 and TRBJ2-7, with D unclear. This CDR3 has 11 amino acids. Deletions cut 3 bases from V and 7 bases from J, with 7 bases between. The germline gives CDR1 ENHRY, CDR2 SYGVKD. The DNA of the CDR3 is TGTGCCATCAGTGACTTGAGGGAGCAGTACTTC. Translation: CAISDLREQYF.

This clonotype was counted many times. V is TRBV10-2 and J is TRBJ2-7; D is perhaps TRBD1 (6 bases). Germline V lookup: CDR1 WSHSY, CDR2 SAAADI. Trimming left V 7 bases short and J 0 bases short, with 16 bases between. The length of the CDR3 is 15 residues. The DNA of the CDR3 is TGCGCCAGCACTAACACTCCGACAGGCTCCTACGAGCAGTACTTC. It yields the protein CASTNTPTGSYEQYF.

This clonotype was seen a few times. A junction end diverges from the germline sequence, so it may reflect a read error. The V and J genes are TRBV25-1 and TRBJ2-3; 11 bases line up with TRBD1. This CDR3 spans 16 amino acids. Germline assignment: CDR1 MGHDK and CDR2 SYGVNS. The CDR3 loop is CASSLGTGGGTDTQYF. In DNA, the CDR3 is TGCGCCAGCAGCCTAGGGACAGGGGGGGGGACAGATACGCAGTATTTT.

This clonotype was seen many times. The chain recombines TRBV30 with TRBJ2-7; a possible D gene is TRBD1 (5 bases). Trimming removed 1 base at V and 3 bases at J, with 7 bases between. The CDR3 runs to 12 residues. CDR1 and CDR2 (germline): GTSNPN, SVGIG (reference sequence). The CDR3 reads CAWSADSYEQYF. The CDR3 bases are TGTGCCTGGAGTGCTGACAGCTACGAGCAGTACTTC. Full variable domain (rest looked up from reference TRBV30 and TRBJ2-7): SQTIHQWPATLVQPVGSPLSLECTVEGTSNPNLYWYRQAAGRGLQLLFYSVGIGQISSEVPQNLSASRPQDRQFILSSKKLLLSDSGFYLCAWSADSYEQYFGPGTRLTVT.

This clonotype was seen a few times. V gene TRBV5-1 combines with J gene TRBJ2-7; D is possibly TRBD2 (6 bases). V gave up 0 bases and J gave up 0 bases, with 16 bases separating them. CDR1 SGHRS and CDR2 YFSETQ come from the germline V gene. The CDR3 extends over 17 amino acids. The CDR3 nucleotides read TGCGCCAGCAGCTTGGCCGACGGCGGGGCCTTCTCCTACGAGCAGTACTTC. Its translation is CASSLADGGAFSYEQYF.

The chain recombines TRBV19 with TRBJ1-3; D is unclear. This CDR3 comprises 15 residues. The ends were cut back, 3 bases at V and 0 bases at J, with 9 bases in the middle. Per germline, CDR1 LNHDA and CDR2 SQIVND (reference sequence). CDR3: CASSIPPSSGNTIYF. The DNA for the CDR3 is TGTGCCAGTAGTATCCCCCCTAGCTCTGGAAACACCATATATTTT.

The J gene is TRBJ1-2, the V gene TRBV10-3; D is possibly TRBD1 (6 bases). Between the trimmed V and J ends, which lost 10 bases and 2 bases, there was a span of 14 bases. Germline values: CDR1 ENHRY, CDR2 SYGVKD. The CDR3 sequence is 13 residues long. As DNA, the CDR3 is TGTGCCAACACTGGGCAGGGGAACTATGGCTACACCTTC. Protein sequence: CANTGQGNYGYTF.

The V gene is TRBV19, the J gene TRBJ1-1; D remains ambiguous. Germline values: CDR1 LNHDA, CDR2 SQIVND (reference sequence). Deletions cut 4 bases from V and 1 base from J, with 13 bases between. This CDR3 has 15 amino acids. The CDR3 reads CASSTPEGPNTEAFF. The CDR3 bases are TGTGCCAGTAGTACTCCAGAAGGTCCGAACACTGAAGCTTTCTTT.

The chain joins TRBV9 to TRBJ2-2, with D possibly called TRBD1 or TRBD2 (5 bases each). The CDR3 is made up of 16 amino acids. Per germline, CDR1 SGDLS and CDR2 YYNGEE. Trimming left V 3 bases short and J 7 bases short, with 19 bases between. The CDR3 loop reads CASSADTGGRNGELFF. CDR3 nucleotide sequence: TGTGCCAGCAGCGCGGATACAGGAGGTCGGAACGGGGAGCTGTTTTTT.

This chain links TRBV20-1 with TRBJ1-2; D is uncertain. This CDR3 contains 10 residues. Germline V lookup: CDR1 DFQATT, CDR2 SNEGSKA (reference sequence). Trimming took 6 bases from V and 6 from J, leaving 8 bases between them. CDR3 amino acids: CSARWDGYTF. Here the CDR3 DNA reads TGCAGTGCCCGTTGGGATGGCTACACCTTC.

This clonotype was counted a few times. The chain recombines TRBV5-4 with TRBJ1-5, with D maybe TRBD1 (6 bases). Trimming left V 0 bases short and J 2 bases short, with 9 bases between. The CDR3 spans 15 residues. Germline V CDR1 and CDR2: SGHNT, YYREEE (reference sequence). In nucleotides, the CDR3 is TGTGCCAGCAGCTTGGCGGGGGGCGGCAATCAGCCCCAGCATTTT. Translating it yields CASSLAGGGNQPQHF.

This clonotype was counted many times. This rearrangement joins TRBV9 to TRBJ2-3, with D perhaps TRBD2 (6 bases). V was clipped by 3 bases and J by 3 bases, with 11 bases between them. Germline V gene sequence: CDR1 SGDLS, CDR2 YYNGEE. The CDR3 has 14 amino acids. In nucleotides, the CDR3 is TGTGCCAGCAGCGCTCGCGGGGCAACAGATACGCAGTATTTT. Amino acid sequence: CASSARGATDTQYF.

The chain links TRBV7-2 to TRBJ1-2, with 7 bases matching TRBD1. Germline assignment: CDR1 SGHTA and CDR2 FQGNSA. Trimming at V came to 5 bases and at J to 8 bases, leaving 8 bases not matched to a gene. The CDR3 runs 13 residues. The CDR3 DNA sequence: TGTGCCAGCAGCGCCACAGGGGTATCCGGCTACACCTTC. Protein product: CASSATGVSGYTF. Together with reference TRBV7-2 and TRBJ1-2, the CDR3 gives the full variable domain: GAGVSQSPSNKVTEKGKDVELRCDPISGHTALYWYRQSLGQGLEFLIYFQGNSAPDKSGLPSDRFSAERTGGSVSTLTIQRTQQEDSAVYLCASSATGVSGYTFGSGTRLTVV.

This clonotype was counted ten times or more. V gene TRBV20-1 combines with J gene TRBJ2-5; no clear D gene. The germline V gene encodes CDR1 DFQATT and CDR2 SNEGSKA (reference sequence). Trimming took 0 bases from V and 5 from J, leaving 10 bases between them. The CDR3 extends over 13 amino acids. The CDR3 region is CSARDTAVETQYF. The CDR3 DNA sequence: TGCAGTGCTAGAGATACTGCGGTGGAGACCCAGTACTTC.

This clonotype was seen only once. The V gene is TRBV25-1, the J gene TRBJ2-3, with D maybe TRBD1 (6 bases). CDR1 and CDR2 from the germline V gene are MGHDK and SYGVNS. This CDR3 region has 14 residues. The germline V and J ends were trimmed by 7 bases and 11 bases, with 22 bases remaining between them. Here the CDR3 reads CASNPTGAYNEQYF. CDR3 DNA sequence: TGTGCCAGCAATCCGACAGGAGCCTACAATGAGCAGTATTTT.

This chain joins TRBV20-1 and TRBJ2-7; 7 nucleotides match TRBD1. V was clipped by 1 base and J by 4 bases; unmatched bases: 7. CDR1 DFQATT and CDR2 SNEGSKA come from the germline V gene (reference sequence). The CDR3 is made up of 14 amino acids. CDR3 amino acids: CSARGRGQLYEQYF. The CDR3 DNA sequence: TGCAGTGCTAGAGGTCGGGGACAGTTGTACGAGCAGTACTTC.

Ten or more counts support this clonotype. CDR3 loop: CSARIATSYEQYF. In DNA, the CDR3 is TGCAGTGCTAGGATCGCGACGTCCTACGAGCAGTACTTC. V is TRBV20-1 and J is TRBJ2-7, with no clear D. V was shortened by 3 bases and J by 1 base, with 10 bases between the two germline ends. This CDR3 has 13 amino acids. The germline V gene encodes CDR1 DFQATT and CDR2 SNEGSKA (reference sequence).

In DNA form, the CDR3 reads TGCGCCAGCAGCTTGGACGGGACAGCCTATGGCTACACCTTC. It translates to CASSLDGTAYGYTF. V usage is TRBV5-1 and J usage is TRBJ1-2, with 7 bases identical to TRBD1. V was clipped by 0 bases and J by 4 bases; unmatched bases: 3. This CDR3 contains 14 residues. Germline CDR1 SGHRS, CDR2 YFSETQ.

The chain has TRBV2 and TRBJ2-2, with 7 bases fitting TRBD2. CDR1 and CDR2 (germline): SNHLY, FYNNEI. The V segment lost 6 bases and the J segment 7 bases; nucleotides outside the gene matches: 8. The CDR3 contains 14 residues. DNA of the CDR3: TGTGCCAGCAGGAGCCAGCGGGAAATCGGGGAGCTGTTTTTT. This codes for CASRSQREIGELFF.